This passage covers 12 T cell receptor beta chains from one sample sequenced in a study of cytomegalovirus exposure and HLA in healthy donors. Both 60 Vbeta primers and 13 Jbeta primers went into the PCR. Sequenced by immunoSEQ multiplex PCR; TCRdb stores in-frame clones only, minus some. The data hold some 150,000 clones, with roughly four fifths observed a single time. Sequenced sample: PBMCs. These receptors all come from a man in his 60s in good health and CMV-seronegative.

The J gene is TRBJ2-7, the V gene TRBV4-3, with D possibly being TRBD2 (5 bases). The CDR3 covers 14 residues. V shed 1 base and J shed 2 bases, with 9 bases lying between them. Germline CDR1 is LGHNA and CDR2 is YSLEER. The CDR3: CASSQVPRAYEQYF. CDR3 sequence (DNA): TGCGCCAGCAGCCAAGTTCCGAGGGCCTACGAGCAGTACTTC.

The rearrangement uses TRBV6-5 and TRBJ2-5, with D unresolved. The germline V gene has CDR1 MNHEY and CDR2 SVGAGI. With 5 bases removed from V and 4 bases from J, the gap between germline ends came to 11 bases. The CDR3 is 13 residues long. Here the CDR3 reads CASSTRSGETQYF. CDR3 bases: TGTGCCAGCAGTACCAGGTCTGGAGAGACCCAGTACTTC.

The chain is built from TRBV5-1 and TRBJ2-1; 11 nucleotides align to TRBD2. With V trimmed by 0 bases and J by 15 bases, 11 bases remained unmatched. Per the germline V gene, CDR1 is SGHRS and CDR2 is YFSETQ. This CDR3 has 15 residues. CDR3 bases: TGCGCCAGCAGCTTGGTTCCGACTAGCGGGGCGACGCGGTTCTTC. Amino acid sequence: CASSLVPTSGATRFF.

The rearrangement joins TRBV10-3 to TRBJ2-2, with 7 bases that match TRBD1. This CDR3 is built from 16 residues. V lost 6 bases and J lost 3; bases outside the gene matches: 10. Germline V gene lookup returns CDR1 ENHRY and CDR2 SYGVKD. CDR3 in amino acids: CAIRLQGLSDTGELFF. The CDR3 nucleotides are TGTGCCATCAGACTACAGGGGCTCTCAGACACCGGGGAGCTGTTTTTT.

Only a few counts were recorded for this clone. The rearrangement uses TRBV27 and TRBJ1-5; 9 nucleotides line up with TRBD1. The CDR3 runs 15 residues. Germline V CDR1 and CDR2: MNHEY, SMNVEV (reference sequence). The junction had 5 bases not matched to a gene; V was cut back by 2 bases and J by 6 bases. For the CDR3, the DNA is TGTGCCAGCAGTTTAAACAGGGGGCGCGTTCAGCCCCAGCATTTT. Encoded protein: CASSLNRGRVQPQHF.

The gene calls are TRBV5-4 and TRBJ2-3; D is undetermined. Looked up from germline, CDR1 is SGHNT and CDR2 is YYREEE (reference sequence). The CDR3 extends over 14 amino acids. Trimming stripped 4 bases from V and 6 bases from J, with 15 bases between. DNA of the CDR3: TGTGCCAGCAGCCTGGGTAGCCTTCGTGATACGCAGTATTTT. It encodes CASSLGSLRDTQYF.

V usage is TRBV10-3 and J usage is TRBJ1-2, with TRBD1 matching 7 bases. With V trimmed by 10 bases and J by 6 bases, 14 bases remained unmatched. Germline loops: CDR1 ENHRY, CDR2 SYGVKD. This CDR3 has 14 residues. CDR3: CASTAGTVPDGYTF. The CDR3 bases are TGTGCCAGCACTGCCGGGACAGTGCCCGATGGCTACACCTTC.

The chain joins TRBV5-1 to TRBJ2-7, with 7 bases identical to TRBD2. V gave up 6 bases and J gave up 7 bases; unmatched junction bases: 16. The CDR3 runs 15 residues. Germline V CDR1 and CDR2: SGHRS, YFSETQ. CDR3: CASTIDTSVLREQYF. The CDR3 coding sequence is TGCGCCAGCACCATTGATACTAGCGTTCTGAGGGAGCAGTACTTC.

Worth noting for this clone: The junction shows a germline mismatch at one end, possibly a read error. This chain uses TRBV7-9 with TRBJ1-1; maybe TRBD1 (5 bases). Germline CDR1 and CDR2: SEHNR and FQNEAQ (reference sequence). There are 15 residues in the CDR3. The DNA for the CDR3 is TGTTCCAGCAGCCCCTCATGGGGGGGGAACACTGAAGCTTTCTTT. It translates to CSSSPSWGGNTEAFF.

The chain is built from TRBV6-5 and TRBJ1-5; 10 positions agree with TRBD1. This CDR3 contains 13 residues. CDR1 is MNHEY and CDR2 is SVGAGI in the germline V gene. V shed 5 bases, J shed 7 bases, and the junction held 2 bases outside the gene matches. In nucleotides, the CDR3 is TGTGCCAGCAGTGCGACAGGGGGCCAGCCCCAGCATTTT. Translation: CASSATGGQPQHF.

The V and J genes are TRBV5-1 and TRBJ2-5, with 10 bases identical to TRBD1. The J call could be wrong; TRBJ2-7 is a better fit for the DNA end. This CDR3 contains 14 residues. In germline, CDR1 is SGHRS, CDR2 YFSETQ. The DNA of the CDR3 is TGCGCCAGCAGCCCCGGACAGGGGGCCTACGAGCAGTACTTC. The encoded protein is CASSPGQGAYEQYF.

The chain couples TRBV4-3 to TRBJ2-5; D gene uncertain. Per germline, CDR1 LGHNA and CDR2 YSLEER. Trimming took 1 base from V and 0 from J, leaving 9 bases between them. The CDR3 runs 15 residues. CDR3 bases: TGCGCCAGCAGCCAAGGAGACACGGACCAAGAGACCCAGTACTTC. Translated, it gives CASSQGDTDQETQYF.